These 30 T cell receptor beta chains were all obtained from the same sample, sequenced in a study of a mutant IDH1 vaccine in newly diagnosed glioma. As for time point: week 35, safety follow-up. Alongside topical imiquimod, each dose of vaccine comprised 300 ug of mutant IDH1 20-mer peptide. Sequenced by immunoSEQ multiplex PCR; TCRdb stores in-frame clones only, minus some. The sample records just under 70,000 clones, about four fifths being singletons. These receptors lack a known antigen. The starting material was PBMCs, obtained from a glioma patient whose treatment included an IDH1 peptide vaccine. These receptors were obtained from a man younger than 35 with glioma.

The chain recombines TRBV5-4 with TRBJ2-3; no clear D gene. Per germline, CDR1 SGHNT and CDR2 YYREEE (reference sequence). The germline V and J ends were trimmed by 4 bases and 2 bases, with 8 bases remaining between them. This CDR3 has 13 residues. The CDR3 is CASSHRLTDTQYF. In DNA, the CDR3 is TGTGCCAGCAGCCACCGGCTCACAGATACGCAGTATTTT. Based on the CDR3 plus reference TRBV5-4 and TRBJ2-3, the full variable domain is ETGVTQSPTHLIKTRGQQVTLRCSSQSGHNTVSWYQQALGQGPQFIFQYYREEENGRGNFPPRFSGLQFPNYSSELNVNALELDDSALYLCASSHRLTDTQYFGPGTRLTVL.

The chain is built from TRBV5-6 and TRBJ2-3, with 13 bases aligning to TRBD2. This CDR3 region has 15 residues. V lost 4 bases and J lost 8; bases outside the gene matches: 7. Germline V lookup: CDR1 SGHDT, CDR2 YYEEEE. CDR3 coding DNA: TGTGCCAGCAGCCCCGGGGGACTAGCGGGAAGTACGCAGTATTTT. Translation: CASSPGGLAGSTQYF.

V and J are TRBV11-2 and TRBJ2-3; 11 bases fit TRBD1. CDR3 size: 15 residues. The germline V gene has CDR1 SGHAT and CDR2 FQNNGV. Trimming took 5 bases from V and 4 from J; bases not matched to a gene: 5. This CDR3 reads CASSPDRGRPDTQYF. The DNA for the CDR3 is TGTGCCAGCAGCCCGGACAGGGGGCGTCCAGATACGCAGTATTTT.

The chain uses TRBV18 and TRBJ2-1; D ambiguous. This CDR3 contains 17 residues. Germline CDR1 is KGHSH and CDR2 is LQKENI. The germline V and J ends were trimmed by 2 bases and 6 bases, with 20 bases remaining between them. CDR3 protein: CASSPIVYGLAINEQFF. The CDR3 bases are TGTGCCAGCTCACCAATAGTCTACGGGCTGGCTATCAATGAGCAGTTCTTC.

The gene calls are TRBV29-1 and TRBJ2-2, with D unresolved. Trimming left V 7 bases short and J 3 bases short, with 12 bases between. CDR1 and CDR2 from the germline V gene are SQVTM and ANQGSEA. The CDR3 is made up of 13 amino acids. CDR3 region: CSGKRSDTGELFF. CDR3 nucleotide sequence: TGCAGCGGAAAGAGGTCTGACACCGGGGAGCTGTTTTTT.

The rearrangement uses TRBV4-2 and TRBJ1-2; 9 nucleotides line up with TRBD1. J lost 2 bases, V lost 4 bases, and 5 bases had no gene match. The CDR3 consists of 15 residues. Per the germline V gene, CDR1 is LGHNA and CDR2 is YNFKEQ. The CDR3 coding sequence is TGTGCCAGCAGCCCCCCGGGGACAGGGAACTATGGCTACACCTTC. It yields the protein CASSPPGTGNYGYTF.

This rearrangement joins TRBV5-4 to TRBJ1-5; 7 nucleotides align to TRBD1. The CDR3 consists of 14 residues. V shed 3 bases and J 1 base; nucleotides not matched to a gene: 1. CDR1 is SGHNT and CDR2 is YYREEE in the germline V gene (reference sequence). CDR3 loop: CASSSGGSNQPQHF. CDR3 DNA sequence: TGTGCCAGCAGCTCAGGGGGGAGCAATCAGCCCCAGCATTTT.

The rearrangement joins TRBV5-6 to TRBJ2-2; 9 bases agree with TRBD2. With V trimmed by 0 bases and J by 0 bases, 0 bases remained unmatched. Germline V gene data show CDR1 as SGHDT and CDR2 as YYEEEE. The CDR3 runs to 16 residues. CDR3 protein: CASSLGLAANTGELFF. The CDR3 nucleotides read TGTGCCAGCAGCTTGGGACTAGCGGCGAACACCGGGGAGCTGTTTTTT. The whole variable domain, remainder taken from reference TRBV5-6 and TRBJ2-2, is DAGVTQSPTHLIKTRGQQVTLRCSPKSGHDTVSWYQQALGQGPQFIFQYYEEEERQRGNFPDRFSGHQFPNYSSELNVNALLLGDSALYLCASSLGLAANTGELFFGEGSRLTVL.

The V gene is TRBV7-9, the J gene TRBJ1-1, with unresolved D. The V gene lost 1 base and the J gene lost 1 base, with 7 bases spanning the gap. Germline loops: CDR1 SEHNR, CDR2 FQNEAQ (reference sequence). The CDR3 runs to 14 residues. The CDR3 reads CASSLGRGNTEAFF. The CDR3 DNA reads TGTGCCAGCAGCTTAGGACGCGGGAACACTGAAGCTTTCTTT.

The chain carries TRBV7-2 and TRBJ1-1; a weak D match, TRBD1 (5 bases). Deletions cut 6 bases from V and 4 bases from J, with 12 bases between. This CDR3 comprises 13 residues. Germline CDR1 is SGHTA and CDR2 is FQGNSA. CDR3 coding DNA: TGTGCCAGCAGAAGACAGCCCATCACTGAAGCTTTCTTT. This encodes CASRRQPITEAFF.

The rearrangement links TRBV4-3 to TRBJ1-2; TRBD1 is a possible D gene (5 bases). V shed 0 bases and J shed 3 bases, with 11 bases lying between them. CDR3 length: 15 amino acids. From germline, CDR1 is LGHNA and CDR2 YSLEER. CDR3 nucleotides: TGCGCCAGCAGCCAAGATCAGACAGAGTACTATGGCTACACCTTC. This gives the protein CASSQDQTEYYGYTF.

This clone was counted once. This chain links TRBV6-5 with TRBJ1-2, with D possibly TRBD1 on 5 matching bases. CDR3 length: 15 amino acids. In germline, CDR1 is MNHEY, CDR2 SVGAGI. Trimming shortened V by 5 bases and J by 5 bases, and 18 bases separated the two germline ends. The CDR3 spells CASSRDPRTGYGYTF. For the CDR3, the DNA is TGTGCCAGCAGTCGCGACCCCCGAACAGGATATGGCTACACCTTC.

CDR3 loop: CASSSWSSGGDNEQFF. CDR3 in DNA: TGCGCCAGCAGCTCATGGTCTAGCGGGGGTGACAATGAGCAGTTCTTC. The chain recombines TRBV5-1 with TRBJ2-1; TRBD2 matches 10 bases. Losses at the gene ends were 3 bases for V and 5 bases for J; bases not matched to a gene: 8. Germline CDR1 and CDR2: SGHRS and YFSETQ. There are 16 residues in the CDR3.

The chain employs TRBV6-4 and TRBJ1-3; 10 bases fit TRBD1. The CDR3 is made up of 15 amino acids. V trimming: 6 bases; J trimming: 4 bases; junction bases outside the gene matches: 6. The germline V gene encodes CDR1 MRHNA and CDR2 SNTAGT. CDR3 region: CASRPPGQGGNTIYF. CDR3 coding DNA: TGTGCCAGCAGGCCACCGGGACAGGGGGGAAACACCATATATTTT.

This chain connects TRBV2 to TRBJ2-1, with D uncertain. CDR3 size: 18 residues. Deletions cut 0 bases from V and 0 bases from J, with 15 bases between. The germline CDR1 and CDR2 sequences are SNHLY and FYNNEI. In nucleotides, the CDR3 is TGTGCCAGCAGTGAAGCACCGGGTCTGGAGAGCTCCTACAATGAGCAGTTCTTC. Its protein product is CASSEAPGLESSYNEQFF.

J is TRBJ2-3 and V is TRBV5-1, with 8 bases identical to TRBD2. This CDR3 spans 16 amino acids. V lost 1 base and J lost 2; bases outside the gene matches: 6. Germline lookup yields CDR1 SGHRS and CDR2 YFSETQ. The chain's CDR3 is CASSLSAGGITDTQYF. The CDR3 region has the DNA TGCGCCAGCAGCTTGTCCGCGGGGGGCATCACAGATACGCAGTATTTT. The full variable domain, with the rest looked up from reference TRBV5-1 and TRBJ2-3, is KAGVTQTPRYLIKTRGQQVTLSCSPISGHRSVSWYQQTPGQGLQFLFEYFSETQRNKGNFPGRFSGRQFSNSRSEMNVSTLELGDSALYLCASSLSAGGITDTQYFGPGTRLTVL.

This clone was observed a handful of times. This chain uses TRBV28 with TRBJ1-6; D might be TRBD1 (6 bases). CDR1 and CDR2 from the germline V gene are MDHEN and SYDVKM. V was trimmed by 7 bases and J by 0 bases, leaving 7 bases between them. The CDR3 contains 14 residues. CDR3: CASNRASYNSPLHF. Here the CDR3 DNA reads TGTGCCAGCAACAGGGCCTCCTATAATTCACCCCTCCACTTT.

The rearrangement links TRBV4-1 to TRBJ1-2; D unclear. Germline-derived CDR1 and CDR2 are MGHRA and YSYEKL. V lost 4 bases and J 4 bases, leaving 25 bases between the germline ends. The CDR3 extends over 18 amino acids. CDR3 sequence reads: CASSRPSGGVQGGYGYTF. The CDR3 bases are TGCGCCAGCAGCCGACCCTCAGGCGGGGTGCAAGGCGGCTATGGCTACACCTTC.

The chain carries TRBV4-1 and TRBJ2-5, with D tentatively TRBD2 (7 bases). V dropped 1 base and J dropped 2 bases, with 14 bases sitting between them. CDR3 length equals 16 residues. Germline-derived CDR1 and CDR2 are MGHRA and YSYEKL. CDR3 nucleotides: TGCGCCAGCAGCCAAGTGGGGGGGCGGGATCAAGAGACCCAGTACTTC. This sequence encodes CASSQVGGRDQETQYF.

The table lists this clone with a count of one. Here the CDR3 DNA reads TGTGCCTGGAGTGTAATAGGGCAGTTCCATCAGCCCCAGCATTTT. It codes for CAWSVIGQFHQPQHF. This rearrangement joins TRBV30 to TRBJ1-5; unclear D gene. The CDR3 is made up of 15 amino acids. Trimming removed 0 bases from V and 5 bases from J, with 14 bases in between. Per germline, CDR1 GTSNPN and CDR2 SVGIG (reference sequence). Filled out from reference TRBV30 and TRBJ1-5, the complete variable domain reads SQTIHQWPATLVQPVGSPLSLECTVEGTSNPNLYWYRQAAGRGLQLLFYSVGIGQISSEVPQNLSASRPQDRQFILSSKKLLLSDSGFYLCAWSVIGQFHQPQHFGDGTRLSIL.

The chain is built from TRBV7-9 and TRBJ2-7; TRBD2 agrees at 8 bases. CDR3 length: 18 residues. Germline assignment: CDR1 SEHNR and CDR2 FQNEAQ (reference sequence). J lost 0 bases, V lost 5 bases, and 15 bases had no gene match. CDR3 sequence reads: CASSRRGGGLQSSYEQYF. The CDR3 coding sequence is TGTGCCAGCAGCCGACGGGGCGGGGGGCTTCAAAGCTCCTACGAGCAGTACTTC.

The gene calls are TRBV7-2 and TRBJ1-5; possible D gene TRBD1, 5 bases. Germline V gene lookup returns CDR1 SGHTA and CDR2 FQGNSA. The V gene lost 5 bases and the J gene lost 4 bases, with 15 bases spanning the gap. This CDR3 comprises 15 residues. As DNA, the CDR3 is TGTGCCAGCAGCAAGGTGGAGGGGATGAATCAGCCCCAGCATTTT. Translating it yields CASSKVEGMNQPQHF.

The chain links TRBV6-5 to TRBJ1-3, with TRBD1 matching over 7 bases. Germline CDR1 and CDR2: MNHEY and SVGAGI. The CDR3 covers 15 residues. The V and J ends lost 7 bases and 1 base, in that order; junction bases with no gene match: 7. CDR3 sequence reads: CASMRDRGSGNTIYF. The CDR3 DNA follows: TGTGCCAGCATGCGGGACAGAGGTTCTGGAAACACCATATATTTT.

Only one count was recorded for this clone. This chain uses TRBV5-1 with TRBJ2-3; TRBD1 or TRBD2 may be the D gene (6 bases each). Per the germline V gene, CDR1 is SGHRS and CDR2 is YFSETQ. This CDR3 region has 15 residues. The germline V and J ends were trimmed by 4 bases and 6 bases, with 18 bases remaining between them. The CDR3 nucleotides read TGCGCCAGCAGCGACGAGAGGGGGGCTGGGGATACGCAGTATTTT. It encodes CASSDERGAGDTQYF. Variable domain in full (rest from reference TRBV5-1 and TRBJ2-3): KAGVTQTPRYLIKTRGQQVTLSCSPISGHRSVSWYQQTPGQGLQFLFEYFSETQRNKGNFPGRFSGRQFSNSRSEMNVSTLELGDSALYLCASSDERGAGDTQYFGPGTRLTVL.

The genes are TRBV5-1 and TRBJ2-1; 12 bases agree with TRBD1. Germline V gene sequence: CDR1 SGHRS, CDR2 YFSETQ. The J segment lost 4 bases and the V segment lost 5 bases, leaving 7 bases of the junction unmatched. This CDR3 is 16 amino acids long. CDR3 region: CASRLRDRGRYNEQFF. CDR3 DNA sequence: TGCGCCAGCAGGTTGAGGGACAGGGGGCGTTACAATGAGCAGTTCTTC.

The genes are TRBV14 and TRBJ2-7, with D unclear. Germline CDR1 and CDR2: SGHDN and FVKESK. V lost 1 base and J 0 bases, leaving 10 bases between the germline ends. The CDR3 has 15 amino acids. The CDR3 nucleotides are TGTGCCAGCAGCCAAGGTGGGAAAATCTCCTACGAGCAGTACTTC. The encoded protein is CASSQGGKISYEQYF.

The gene calls are TRBV6-5 and TRBJ1-3; D ambiguous. Per germline, CDR1 MNHEY and CDR2 SVGAGI. The CDR3 has 14 residues. Trimming stripped 6 bases from V and 2 bases from J, with 11 bases between. This chain's CDR3 is CASRPGGTGNTIYF. CDR3 coding DNA: TGTGCCAGCAGGCCAGGAGGAACTGGAAACACCATATATTTT.

The chain recombines TRBV19 with TRBJ1-5; D might be TRBD1 (5 bases). Germline V gene lookup returns CDR1 LNHDA and CDR2 SQIVND (reference sequence). Trimming removed 3 bases from V and 6 bases from J, with 12 bases in between. The CDR3 contains 14 residues. DNA of the CDR3: TGTGCCAGTAGTATCCCGGGGGAGAGTCAGCCCCAGCATTTT. It translates to CASSIPGESQPQHF.

The chain has TRBV30 and TRBJ1-2; D is unclear. Germline assignment: CDR1 GTSNPN and CDR2 SVGIG (reference sequence). Trimming took 0 bases from V and 4 from J, leaving 9 bases between them. The length of the CDR3 is 13 residues. The CDR3 sequence is CAWSVGLFYGYTF. In DNA, the CDR3 is TGTGCCTGGAGTGTAGGGCTATTCTATGGCTACACCTTC.

CDR3 sequence: CASSLVAAKETQYF. DNA of the CDR3: TGTGCCAGCAGCTTAGTGGCAGCTAAGGAGACCCAGTACTTC. The V gene is TRBV7-9, the J gene TRBJ2-5; D gene uncertain. CDR1 is SEHNR and CDR2 is FQNEAQ in the germline V gene (reference sequence). This CDR3 is built from 14 residues. V was cut by 1 base and J by 5 bases, with 11 bases left in between.